One sample yielded the 20 T cell receptor beta chains listed below, sequenced in a study of beta chain features in type 1 diabetes. These receptors have no identified antigens. Isolated RNA was reverse transcribed in full, so expressed TCRB transcripts were sequenced. Produced via immunoSEQ multiplex PCR; TCRdb's table is partial and in-frame only. The table lists under 850,000 clones, around an eighth of them singletons, with about 0.02% in the top ten. Study results and limitations: All four CD4+ subsets of Type 1 diabetes patients contained TCRB CDR3s that were moderately but significantly shorter.

Sequencing used naive CD4+ T cells from blood. The receptors shown here come from a man aged 18 to 30 with type 1 diabetes.

The chain is built from TRBV29-1 and TRBJ1-4; D gene uncertain. V lost 6 bases and J lost 6, with 8 bases in between. The CDR3 is made up of 11 amino acids. Germline V gene sequence: CDR1 SQVTM, CDR2 ANQGSEA. CDR3 sequence (DNA): TGCAGCGTATGGAGAGATGAAAAACTGTTTTTT. Residues: CSVWRDEKLFF.

With regard to this clone: Additional DNA sequences in this sample encode the identical CDR3. V is TRBV20-1 and J is TRBJ1-1; D unclear. The V end lost 0 bases, the J end lost 5 bases, and 4 bases lay between the germline ends. Germline V CDR1 and CDR2: DFQATT, SNEGSKA (reference sequence). The CDR3 totals 11 residues. CDR3 sequence reads: CSARDRTEAFF. In nucleotides, the CDR3 is TGCAGTGCTAGAGATAGGACTGAAGCTTTCTTT.

This clone was detected a few times. The V and J genes are TRBV7-9 and TRBJ1-1; 9 bases align to TRBD1. The germline V gene encodes CDR1 SEHNR and CDR2 FQNEAQ (reference sequence). The CDR3 covers 16 residues. The V segment lost 5 bases and the J segment 0 bases; nucleotides outside the gene matches: 7. The CDR3 spells CASSQGTGRMNTEAFF. The CDR3 nucleotides read TGTGCCAGCAGCCAGGGGACAGGGAGGATGAACACTGAAGCTTTCTTT.

This clone was observed a few times. The chain's CDR3 is CASSPPATGGYNEQFF. The CDR3 DNA follows: TGTGCCAGCTCACCACCTGCCACAGGGGGATACAATGAGCAGTTCTTC. The chain carries TRBV18 and TRBJ2-1; 8 positions match TRBD1. V lost 0 bases to trimming and J lost 4 bases; unmatched junction nucleotides: 5. Germline CDR1 KGHSH, CDR2 LQKENI. The CDR3 contains 16 residues.

This clone came up a few times. J is TRBJ2-7 and V is TRBV30, with D perhaps matching TRBD1 (5 bases). V lost 1 base to trimming and J lost 10 bases, with 17 bases between them. Germline V CDR1 and CDR2: GTSNPN, SVGIG (reference sequence). This CDR3 has 13 residues. The CDR3 loop reads CAWSGQGAGRQYF. The CDR3 DNA reads TGTGCCTGGAGTGGTCAAGGGGCAGGGCGACAGTACTTC.

This clone has more than one count but fewer than ten. The chain couples TRBV11-2 to TRBJ2-3, with a weak D call TRBD2 (6 bases). The CDR3 has 14 residues. The V end was cut by 4 bases, the J end by 0 bases, with 8 bases between. The V gene's germline CDR1 is SGHAT and CDR2 FQNNGV. The CDR3 DNA sequence: TGTGCCAGCAGCTGGGGGGAGAGCACAGATACGCAGTATTTT. Translated, it gives CASSWGESTDTQYF.

This sequence joins TRBV7-2 and TRBJ1-4, with no clear D. V lost 4 bases to trimming and J lost 8 bases, with 14 bases between them. The CDR3 runs to 14 residues. Per germline, CDR1 SGHTA and CDR2 FQGNSA. CDR3 region: CASSSPPGGEKLFF. The CDR3 DNA sequence: TGTGCCAGCAGCTCCCCCCCGGGCGGGGAAAAACTGTTTTTT.

Only a few counts were recorded for this clone. CDR3 amino acids: CASSPSFEQYF. CDR3 in DNA: TGTGCCAGCTCACCATCGTTCGAGCAGTACTTC. The chain carries TRBV18 and TRBJ2-7; D remains unclear. The CDR3 extends over 11 amino acids. Germline-derived CDR1 and CDR2 are KGHSH and LQKENI. The V end lost 2 bases, the J end lost 6 bases, and 5 bases lay between the germline ends. Based on the CDR3 plus reference TRBV18 and TRBJ2-7, the full variable domain is NAGVMQNPRHLVRRRGQEARLRCSPMKGHSHVYWYRQLPEEGLKFMVYLQKENIIDESGMPKERFSAEFPKEGPSILRIQQVVRGDSAAYFCASSPSFEQYFGPGTRLTVT.

This sequence joins TRBV7-9 and TRBJ2-1, with no clear D. V dropped 6 bases and J dropped 6 bases, with 18 bases sitting between them. The CDR3 is 15 amino acids. Germline loops: CDR1 SEHNR, CDR2 FQNEAQ (reference sequence). The CDR3 bases are TGTGCCAGCAGTCTCCCCGGGCTGGGAATCAATGAGCAGTTCTTC. It is translated as CASSLPGLGINEQFF.

Only a few counts were recorded for this clone. J is TRBJ2-1 and V is TRBV21-1; TRBD2 reflects the table's D call only, with no check against the DNA. TRBV21-1 is designated a pseudogene. This CDR3 region has 13 residues. The CDR3 loop is CASNPLDGGEQFF. CDR3 nucleotides: TGTGCCAGCAACCCCTTAGATGGAGGTGAGCAGTTCTTC.

V gene TRBV19 combines with J gene TRBJ2-1, with TRBD2 identical over 8 bases. J gave up 0 bases and V 3 bases, and 4 bases lay outside the gene matches. Germline V gene data show CDR1 as LNHDA and CDR2 as SQIVND (reference sequence). This CDR3 has 16 residues. CDR3 DNA: TGTGCCAGTAGTATGGTAGCGGGGAGCTCCTACAATGAGCAGTTCTTC. Protein product: CASSMVAGSSYNEQFF.

This sequence joins TRBV9 and TRBJ2-5; 10 bases are a match to TRBD1. Germline CDR1 reads SGDLS; CDR2 reads YYNGEE. Trimming at V came to 5 bases and at J to 5 bases, leaving 9 bases not matched to a gene. The CDR3 runs to 15 residues. Written as DNA, the CDR3 is TGTGCCAGCAGGACTTCCGGGACAGGGGAGGAGACCCAGTACTTC. Protein: CASRTSGTGEETQYF.

A few counts support this clone. Other DNA sequences of this sample code for an identical CDR3. The chain couples TRBV19 to TRBJ2-3; D is unclear. Germline V gives CDR1 LNHDA, CDR2 SQIVND (reference sequence). Between the trimmed V and J ends, which lost 7 bases and 1 base, there was a span of 12 bases. This CDR3 is 14 amino acids long. This chain's CDR3 is CASTPGRGTDTQYF. Written as DNA, the CDR3 is TGTGCCAGTACTCCCGGTAGAGGCACAGATACGCAGTATTTT.

This rearrangement joins TRBV25-1 to TRBJ1-5; D ambiguous. V lost 4 bases and J 6 bases, leaving 13 bases between the germline ends. The CDR3 sequence is 14 residues long. Germline CDR1 and CDR2: MGHDK and SYGVNS. Written as DNA, the CDR3 is TGTGCCAGCAGTGCGAAGGGAGGCACTCAGCCCCAGCATTTT. It translates to CASSAKGGTQPQHF.

This clone was detected only a few times. The chain recombines TRBV7-7 with TRBJ2-3; D might be TRBD2 (5 bases). Trimming shortened V by 0 bases and J by 1 base, and 8 bases separated the two germline ends. The CDR3 is 15 residues long. Germline lookup yields CDR1 SSHAT and CDR2 FNYEAQ (reference sequence). CDR3 protein: CASSLAVGGTDTQYF. Here the CDR3 DNA reads TGTGCCAGCAGCTTAGCGGTCGGGGGCACAGATACGCAGTATTTT.

The gene calls are TRBV18 and TRBJ2-7; D is possibly TRBD2 (5 bases). The germline V gene encodes CDR1 KGHSH and CDR2 LQKENI. V was cut by 6 bases and J by 9 bases, with 18 bases left in between. The CDR3 sequence is 13 residues long. The CDR3 DNA sequence: TGTGCCAGCTCTTTAACTACCATGGAGGTGCAGTACTTC. Amino acids: CASSLTTMEVQYF.

The sample holds a few counts of this clone. The rearrangement uses TRBV6-5 and TRBJ1-2; 7 bases match TRBD1. The CDR3 runs 13 residues. CDR1 MNHEY and CDR2 SVGAGI come from the germline V gene. V trimming: 5 bases; J trimming: 4 bases; junction bases outside the gene matches: 4. The CDR3 coding sequence is TGTGCCAGCAGTGGCCGGGACAGCTATGGCTACACCTTC. Translating gives CASSGRDSYGYTF.

There are a few counts of this clone. The rearrangement links TRBV5-1 to TRBJ2-2, with TRBD2 as a possible D gene (5 bases). The germline gives CDR1 SGHRS, CDR2 YFSETQ. This CDR3 spans 15 amino acids. Trimming took off 0 bases at V and 4 bases at J, with 10 bases between the two ends. CDR3 loop: CASSLGASSTGELFF. The CDR3 coding sequence is TGCGCCAGCAGCTTGGGGGCTAGCTCCACCGGGGAGCTGTTTTTT. Variable domain in full (rest from reference TRBV5-1 and TRBJ2-2): KAGVTQTPRYLIKTRGQQVTLSCSPISGHRSVSWYQQTPGQGLQFLFEYFSETQRNKGNFPGRFSGRQFSNSRSEMNVSTLELGDSALYLCASSLGASSTGELFFGEGSRLTVL.

A few counts support this clone. The chain joins TRBV18 to TRBJ1-1; D not certain. CDR1 is KGHSH and CDR2 is LQKENI in the germline V gene. The CDR3 totals 12 residues. The ends were cut back, 5 bases at V and 1 base at J, with 5 bases in the middle. CDR3 sequence (DNA): TGTGCCAGCTCAAAGGGGAACACTGAAGCTTTCTTT. Translated, it gives CASSKGNTEAFF. The variable domain in full, with the rest retrieved from reference TRBV18 and TRBJ1-1, is NAGVMQNPRHLVRRRGQEARLRCSPMKGHSHVYWYRQLPEEGLKFMVYLQKENIIDESGMPKERFSAEFPKEGPSILRIQQVVRGDSAAYFCASSKGNTEAFFGQGTRLTVV.

This clone was counted only a few times. J is TRBJ2-5 and V is TRBV28; the match to TRBD2 covers 10 bases. The CDR3 covers 15 residues. Germline V gene data show CDR1 as MDHEN and CDR2 as SYDVKM. The V segment lost 5 bases and the J segment 5 bases; nucleotides outside the gene matches: 8. CDR3 protein: CASSTLAGAAETQYF. CDR3 in DNA: TGTGCCAGCAGTACCCTAGCGGGGGCAGCGGAGACCCAGTACTTC.